This T cell receptor beta chain was documented in a study of blood T cell repertoires in COVID-19. Background on the study: Both acute and convalescent COVID-19 samples were obtained from the United States, Italy and Spain. Sources were T cells, B-cell-depleted T cells, or PBMCs; the material itself was cDNA or gDNA.

As concerns this clone: At the DNA level, this CDR3 is encoded by other sequences in the same sample as well.

Per the authors' pipeline: Estimates of nucleated cell counts were drawn from the amplification of reference gene primers. Generated by immunoSEQ multiplex PCR, the TCRdb table keeps only in-frame clones and is missing some. The D gene and trimming were derived from the DNA, and the V and J assignments and clone size from that table. The profile shows a few hundred thousand clones, approximately 89% of them singletons. Followed longitudinally, the Seattle patients had been enrolled during active infection. From germline, CDR1 is SGHRS and CDR2 YFSETQ. Trimming pared 4 bases from V and 0 bases from J, leaving 10 bases between. The CDR3 extends over 15 amino acids.

The V call is TRBV5-1, the J call TRBJ1-4; D uncertain. Specimen: peripheral blood. This TCR derives from a woman aged 60-70 years with COVID-19, enrolled during active disease. Written as DNA, the CDR3 is TGCGCCAGCAGCCCGGCGGGTACAACTAATGAAAAACTGTTTTTT. Amino acid sequence: CASSPAGTTNEKLFF.